This T cell receptor (beta chain) was sequenced for a study of blood T cell repertoires in COVID-19. Germline V gene data show CDR1 as MGHRA and CDR2 as YSYEKL. The junction had 5 bases not matched to a gene; V was cut back by 0 bases and J by 7 bases. This CDR3 has 16 amino acids. As processed by the authors: The assay estimated nucleated cells by amplifying reference gene primers. Clones were sequenced by immunoSEQ multiplex PCR, and TCRdb holds only the in-frame ones, with some missing. That table supplies the V and J calls and clone size; D and trimming were determined from the DNA. The table includes fewer than 130,000 clones, 70% to 90% detected once. This clone was observed a single time.

The chain has TRBV4-1 and TRBJ1-6; 8 bases align to TRBD1. This TCR derives from a human donor in a cohort sampled during active COVID-19. The sequencing input was peripheral blood. In DNA, the CDR3 is TGCGCCAGCAGCCAAGATGGACAGGGATACAATTCACCCCTCCACTTT. Protein: CASSQDGQGYNSPLHF.